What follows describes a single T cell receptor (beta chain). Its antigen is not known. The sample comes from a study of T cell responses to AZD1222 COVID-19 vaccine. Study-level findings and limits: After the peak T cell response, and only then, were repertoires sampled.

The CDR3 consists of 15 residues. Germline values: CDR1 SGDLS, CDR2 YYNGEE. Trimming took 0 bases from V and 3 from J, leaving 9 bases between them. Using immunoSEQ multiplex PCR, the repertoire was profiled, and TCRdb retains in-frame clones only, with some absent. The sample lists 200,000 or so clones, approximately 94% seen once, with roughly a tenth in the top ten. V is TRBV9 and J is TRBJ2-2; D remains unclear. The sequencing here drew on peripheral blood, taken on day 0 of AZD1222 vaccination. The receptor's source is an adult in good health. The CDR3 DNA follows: TGTGCCAGCAGCGTAGGCAGTTTTGACACCGGGGAGCTGTTTTTT. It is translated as CASSVGSFDTGELFF.